The 4 T cell receptor beta chains in this list originate from one sample, sequenced in a study of cytomegalovirus exposure and HLA in healthy donors. PCR used 60 Vbeta primers and 13 Jbeta primers. Assay: immunoSEQ multiplex PCR; the TCRdb copy retains only in-frame clones and omits some. The data contain some 140,000 clones, over 70% of them seen just once; the ten biggest clones take up roughly 2.2%. The sequenced material came from PBMCs. These TCRs come from a man aged 30 to 45 in good health and CMV-seronegative.

The chain joins TRBV28 to TRBJ1-6; the D is unclear. This CDR3 contains 14 residues. Germline values: CDR1 MDHEN, CDR2 SYDVKM. The V and J ends lost 2 bases and 10 bases respectively, with 12 bases between them. The CDR3 region is CASSLGDSGSPLHF. The CDR3 nucleotides are TGTGCCAGCAGTTTAGGAGATTCCGGATCACCCCTCCACTTT.

This chain uses TRBV7-2 with TRBJ2-2; D unresolved. Trimming took off 2 bases at V and 1 base at J, with 11 bases between the two ends. The CDR3 contains 16 residues. Germline CDR1 and CDR2: SGHTA and FQGNSA. CDR3 in DNA: TGTGCCAGCAGCTTATTTGTCCCGGGGAACACCGGGGAGCTGTTTTTT. It yields the protein CASSLFVPGNTGELFF.

The J gene is TRBJ2-1, the V gene TRBV7-9; TRBD2 aligns across 9 bases. Germline V gene data show CDR1 as SEHNR and CDR2 as FQNEAQ (reference sequence). V lost 5 bases to trimming and J lost 9 bases; unmatched junction nucleotides: 8. The CDR3 covers 14 residues. The DNA for the CDR3 is TGTGCCAGCAGCCCCAGGGCTAGCGGGGTTGAGCAGTTCTTC. Amino acid sequence: CASSPRASGVEQFF.

The rearrangement joins TRBV29-1 to TRBJ1-2; D might be TRBD1 (5 bases). CDR3 length equals 14 residues. Trimming took off 0 bases at V and 7 bases at J, with 15 bases between the two ends. Germline CDR1 SQVTM, CDR2 ANQGSEA. CDR3 protein: CSVEDPKGNGGYTF. Here the CDR3 DNA reads TGCAGCGTTGAAGATCCTAAGGGGAACGGTGGCTACACCTTC. The full variable domain, completed using reference TRBV29-1 and TRBJ1-2, is SAVISQKPSRDICQRGTSLTIQCQVDSQVTMMFWYRQQPGQSLTLIATANQGSEATYESGFVIDKFPISRPNLTFSTLTVSNMSPEDSSIYLCSVEDPKGNGGYTFGSGTRLTVV.